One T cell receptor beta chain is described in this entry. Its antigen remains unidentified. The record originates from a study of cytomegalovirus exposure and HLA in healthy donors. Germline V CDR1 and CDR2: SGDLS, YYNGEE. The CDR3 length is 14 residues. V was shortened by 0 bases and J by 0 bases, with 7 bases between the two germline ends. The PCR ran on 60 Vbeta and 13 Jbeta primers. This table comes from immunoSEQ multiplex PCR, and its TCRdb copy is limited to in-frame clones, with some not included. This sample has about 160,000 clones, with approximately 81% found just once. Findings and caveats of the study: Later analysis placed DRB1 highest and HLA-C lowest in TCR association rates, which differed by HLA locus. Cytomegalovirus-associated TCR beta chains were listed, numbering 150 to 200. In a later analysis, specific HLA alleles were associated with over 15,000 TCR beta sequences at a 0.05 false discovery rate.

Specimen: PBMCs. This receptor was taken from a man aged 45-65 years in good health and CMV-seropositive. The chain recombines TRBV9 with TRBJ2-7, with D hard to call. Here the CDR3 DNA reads TGTGCCAGCAGCGTAGTTGCTAGCTCCTACGAGCAGTACTTC. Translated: CASSVVASSYEQYF.